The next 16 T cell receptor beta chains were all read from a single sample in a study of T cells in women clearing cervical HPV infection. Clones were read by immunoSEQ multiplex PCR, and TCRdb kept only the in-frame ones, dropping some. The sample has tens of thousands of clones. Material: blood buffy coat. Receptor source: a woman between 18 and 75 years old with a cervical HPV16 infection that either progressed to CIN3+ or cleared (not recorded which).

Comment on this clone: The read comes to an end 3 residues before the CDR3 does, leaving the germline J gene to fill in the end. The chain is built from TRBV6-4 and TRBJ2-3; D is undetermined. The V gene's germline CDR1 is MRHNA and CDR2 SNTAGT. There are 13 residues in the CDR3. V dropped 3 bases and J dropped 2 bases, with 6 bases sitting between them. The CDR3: CASSERYTDTQYF. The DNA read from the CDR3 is TGTGCCAGCAGTGAAAGGTACACAGATACG.

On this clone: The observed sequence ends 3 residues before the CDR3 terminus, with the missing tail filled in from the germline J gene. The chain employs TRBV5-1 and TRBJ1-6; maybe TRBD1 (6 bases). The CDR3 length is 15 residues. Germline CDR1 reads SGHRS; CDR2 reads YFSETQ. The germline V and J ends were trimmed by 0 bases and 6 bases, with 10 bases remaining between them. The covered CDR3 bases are TGCGCCAGCAGCTTGGAGGCAGGGGTTAATTCACCC. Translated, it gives CASSLEAGVNSP. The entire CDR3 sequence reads CASSLEAGVNSPLHF.

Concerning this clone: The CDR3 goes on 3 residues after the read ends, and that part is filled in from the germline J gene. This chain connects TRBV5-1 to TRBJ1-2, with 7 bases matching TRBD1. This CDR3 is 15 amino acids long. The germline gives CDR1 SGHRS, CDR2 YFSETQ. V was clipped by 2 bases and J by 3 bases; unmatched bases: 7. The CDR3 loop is CASSLFTGADYGYTF. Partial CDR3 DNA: TGCGCCAGCAGCTTATTCACAGGGGCCGACTATGGC.

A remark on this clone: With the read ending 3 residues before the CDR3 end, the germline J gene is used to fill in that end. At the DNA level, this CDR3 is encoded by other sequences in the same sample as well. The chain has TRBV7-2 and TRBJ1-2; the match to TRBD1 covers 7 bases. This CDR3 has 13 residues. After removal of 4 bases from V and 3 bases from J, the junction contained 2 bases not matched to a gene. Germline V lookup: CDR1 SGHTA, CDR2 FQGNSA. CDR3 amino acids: CASSWDRDYGYTF. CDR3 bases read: TGTGCCAGCAGCTGGGACAGAGACTATGGC.

Partial CDR3 DNA: TGTGCCAGCTCCCGACAGGGTCCCAATCAGCCG. Translation gives CASSRQGPNQP. The CDR3, in full, reads CASSRQGPNQPQYF. The chain combines TRBV2 with TRBJ2-3; 7 bases map to TRBD1. The CDR3 goes on 3 residues after the read ends, and that part is filled in from the germline J gene. Germline CDR1 SNHLY, CDR2 FYNNEI. This CDR3 has 14 amino acids.

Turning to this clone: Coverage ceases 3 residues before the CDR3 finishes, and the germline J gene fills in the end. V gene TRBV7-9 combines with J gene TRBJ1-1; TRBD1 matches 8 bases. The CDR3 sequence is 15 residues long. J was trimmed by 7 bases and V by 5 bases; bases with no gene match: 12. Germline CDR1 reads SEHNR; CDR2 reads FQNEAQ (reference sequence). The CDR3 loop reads CASSPFAGGVVEAFF. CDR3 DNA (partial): TGTGCCAGCAGCCCGTTCGCAGGGGGCGTTGTTGAA.

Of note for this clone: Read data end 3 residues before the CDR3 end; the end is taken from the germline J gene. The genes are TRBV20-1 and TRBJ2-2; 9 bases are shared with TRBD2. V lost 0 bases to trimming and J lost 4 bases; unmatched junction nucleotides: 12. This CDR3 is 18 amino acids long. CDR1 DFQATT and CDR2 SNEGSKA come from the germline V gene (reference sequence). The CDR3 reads CSARDGAGGPPSTGELFF. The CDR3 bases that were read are TGCAGTGCTAGAGACGGGGCGGGGGGGCCCCCGAGCACCGGGGAG.

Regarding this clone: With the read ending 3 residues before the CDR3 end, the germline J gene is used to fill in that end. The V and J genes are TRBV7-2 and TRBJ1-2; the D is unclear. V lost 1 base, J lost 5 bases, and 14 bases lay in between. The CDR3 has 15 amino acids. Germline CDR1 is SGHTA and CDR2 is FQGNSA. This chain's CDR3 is CASSLVPDTGYGYTF. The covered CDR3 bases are TGTGCCAGCAGCTTAGTTCCGGATACCGGGTATGGC.

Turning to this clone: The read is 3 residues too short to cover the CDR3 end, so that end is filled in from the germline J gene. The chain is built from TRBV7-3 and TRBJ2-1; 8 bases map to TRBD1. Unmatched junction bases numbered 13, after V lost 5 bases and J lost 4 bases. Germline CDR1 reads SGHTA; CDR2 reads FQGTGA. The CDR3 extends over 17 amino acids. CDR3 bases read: TGTGCCAGCAGCATCGTAGGGAGCAGGGGGCCTTACAATGAG. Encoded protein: CASSIVGSRGPYNE. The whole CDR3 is CASSIVGSRGPYNEQFF.

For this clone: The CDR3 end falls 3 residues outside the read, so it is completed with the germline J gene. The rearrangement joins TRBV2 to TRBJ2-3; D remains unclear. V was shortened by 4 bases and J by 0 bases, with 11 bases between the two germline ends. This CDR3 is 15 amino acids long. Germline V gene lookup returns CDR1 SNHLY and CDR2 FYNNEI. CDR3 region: CASSVLGRSTDTQYF. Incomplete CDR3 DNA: TGTGCCAGCAGTGTTCTGGGCAGAAGCACAGATACG.

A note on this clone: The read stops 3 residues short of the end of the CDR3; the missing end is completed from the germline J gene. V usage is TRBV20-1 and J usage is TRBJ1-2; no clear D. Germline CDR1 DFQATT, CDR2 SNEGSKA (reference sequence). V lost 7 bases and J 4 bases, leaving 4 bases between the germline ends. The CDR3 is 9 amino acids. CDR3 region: CSVLYGYTF. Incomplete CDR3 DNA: TGCAGTGTTCTCTATGGC.

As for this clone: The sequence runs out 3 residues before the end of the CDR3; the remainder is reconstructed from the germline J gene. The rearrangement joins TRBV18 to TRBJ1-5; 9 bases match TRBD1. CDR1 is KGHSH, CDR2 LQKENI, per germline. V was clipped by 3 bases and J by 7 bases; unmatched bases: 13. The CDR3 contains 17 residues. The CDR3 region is CASSPTVRTGVGQPQHF. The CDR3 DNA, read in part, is TGTGCCAGCTCACCGACTGTAAGGACAGGGGTGGGGCAGCCC.

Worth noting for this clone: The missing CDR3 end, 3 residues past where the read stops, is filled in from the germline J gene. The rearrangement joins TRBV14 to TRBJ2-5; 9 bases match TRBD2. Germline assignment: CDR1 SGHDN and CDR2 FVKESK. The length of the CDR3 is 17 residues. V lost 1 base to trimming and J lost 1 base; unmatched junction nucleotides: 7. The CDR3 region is CASSQGFGGGAQETQYF. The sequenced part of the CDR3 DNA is TGTGCCAGCAGCCAAGGTTTCGGCGGGGGGGCCCAAGAGACC.

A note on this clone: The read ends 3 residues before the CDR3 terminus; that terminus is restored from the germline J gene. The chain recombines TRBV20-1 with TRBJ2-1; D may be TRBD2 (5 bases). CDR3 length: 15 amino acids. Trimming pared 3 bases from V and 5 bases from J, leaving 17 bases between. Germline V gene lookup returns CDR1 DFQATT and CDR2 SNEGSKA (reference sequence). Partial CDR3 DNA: TGCAGTGCTAGGACCCGACTACACGGGGACAATGAG. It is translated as CSARTRLHGDNE. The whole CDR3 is CSARTRLHGDNEQFF.

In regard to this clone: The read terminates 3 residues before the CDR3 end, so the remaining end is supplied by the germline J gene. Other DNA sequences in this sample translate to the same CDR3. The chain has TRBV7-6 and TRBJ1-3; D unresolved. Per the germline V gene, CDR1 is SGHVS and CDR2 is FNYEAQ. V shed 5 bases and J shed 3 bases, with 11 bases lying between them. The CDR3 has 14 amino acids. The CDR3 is CASSSRVYGNTIYF. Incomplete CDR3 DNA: TGTGCCAGCAGCAGTAGGGTGTATGGAAACACC.

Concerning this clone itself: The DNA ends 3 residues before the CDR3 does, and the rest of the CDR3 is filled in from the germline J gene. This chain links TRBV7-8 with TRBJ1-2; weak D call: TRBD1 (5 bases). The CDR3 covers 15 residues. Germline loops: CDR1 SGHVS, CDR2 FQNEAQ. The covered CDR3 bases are TGTGCCAGCAGCTTCAAGCGGGGGGTCTCAGATACC. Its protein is CASSFKRGVSDT. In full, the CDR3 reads CASSFKRGVSDTYTF.